The 16 T cell receptor beta chains listed next were all sequenced from one sample in a study of PD-1 blockade in mismatch repair-deficient tumors. Their cognate antigens are unknown. The time point: approximately 11-day in vitro stimulation with candidate neoantigen peptide 2. Produced via immunoSEQ multiplex PCR; TCRdb's table is partial and in-frame only. The sample lists approximately 9,700 clones, around 88% occurring once. The sample was cells cultured in vitro, taken from a patient treated with pembrolizumab. All receptors come from an adult with mismatch repair-deficient cancer.

This chain uses TRBV5-4 with TRBJ2-5; 7 bases line up with TRBD2. This CDR3 comprises 17 residues. V gave up 4 bases and J gave up 1 base; unmatched junction bases: 13. Germline V CDR1 and CDR2: SGHNT, YYREEE (reference sequence). The CDR3 nucleotides read TGTGCCAGCAGCCCGGGAACCCCCGGGGGGTCCCAAGAGACCCAGTACTTC. This translates into CASSPGTPGGSQETQYF.

The chain links TRBV2 to TRBJ2-3; the match to TRBD2 covers 9 bases. The CDR3 runs to 17 residues. V was pared by 5 bases and J by 6 bases, with 15 bases of the junction left unmatched. Germline CDR1 SNHLY, CDR2 FYNNEI. CDR3 bases: TGTGCCAGCAGTCCAGACGAGCTAGCGGGGATTGGTGATACGCAGTATTTT. This gives the protein CASSPDELAGIGDTQYF.

V and J are TRBV11-3 and TRBJ1-3; no clear D gene. Germline assignment: CDR1 SGHNT and CDR2 YENEEA. The CDR3 loop spans 17 amino acids. V lost 0 bases to trimming and J lost 0 bases, with 12 bases between them. The CDR3 coding sequence is TGTGCCAGCAGCTTAGATCCGGAACCGAGCTCTGGAAACACCATATATTTT. Translating gives CASSLDPEPSSGNTIYF.

V gene TRBV30 combines with J gene TRBJ1-1; weak D call: TRBD1 (5 bases). Looked up from germline, CDR1 is GTSNPN and CDR2 is SVGIG (reference sequence). The length of the CDR3 is 14 residues. Deletions cut 4 bases from V and 0 bases from J, with 12 bases between. The CDR3 DNA reads as TGTGCCTGGAACCTGGGGCAGGTGAACACTGAAGCTTTCTTT. This translates into CAWNLGQVNTEAFF.

J is TRBJ1-3 and V is TRBV7-9, with a tentative D call TRBD1 (6 bases). The V gene's germline CDR1 is SEHNR and CDR2 FQNEAQ (reference sequence). The CDR3 has 13 residues. The CDR3 is CGGGQFSGNTIYF. The CDR3 DNA follows: TGTGGGGGAGGACAGTTCTCTGGAAACACCATATATTTT.

The rearrangement uses TRBV7-8 and TRBJ2-3, with no clear D. CDR3 length equals 14 residues. Germline CDR1 reads SGHVS; CDR2 reads FQNEAQ. Between the trimmed V and J ends, which lost 5 bases and 6 bases, there was a span of 15 bases. CDR3 in DNA: TGTGCCAGCAGCCCCAGAAGACAAGGGGATACGCAGTATTTT. Translated: CASSPRRQGDTQYF. The complete variable domain, with remaining parts taken from reference TRBV7-8 and TRBJ2-3, reads GAGVSQSPRYKVAKRGQDVALRCDPISGHVSLFWYQQALGQGPEFLTYFQNEAQLDKSGLPSDRFFAERPEGSVSTLKIQRTQQEDSAVYLCASSPRRQGDTQYFGPGTRLTVL.

This clone ranks as hyperexpanded. The chain uses TRBV28 and TRBJ1-2; possibly TRBD1 for D (6 bases). V lost 4 bases and J 0 bases, leaving 18 bases between the germline ends. The CDR3 has 17 residues. CDR1 and CDR2 (germline): MDHEN, SYDVKM. CDR3 in DNA: TGTGCCAGCAGTTCACAGGGAGGCCCTTACCCTAACTATGGCTACACCTTC. It is translated as CASSSQGGPYPNYGYTF.

Notes on this clone: The junction shows a germline mismatch at one end, possibly a read error. The chain recombines TRBV7-7 with TRBJ2-5; tentative D call: TRBD2 (5 bases). The germline gives CDR1 SSHAT, CDR2 FNYEAQ (reference sequence). The CDR3 is made up of 13 amino acids. The CDR3 region has the DNA TGTGCCAGCAGCCTAGCACGTGAAGAGACCCAGTACTTC. It yields the protein CASSLAREETQYF.

The rearrangement links TRBV7-2 to TRBJ2-7, with D possibly TRBD1 on 5 matching bases. This CDR3 contains 15 residues. CDR1 is SGHTA, CDR2 FQGNSA, per germline. Trimming stripped 2 bases from V and 2 bases from J, with 13 bases between. CDR3 nucleotides: TGTGCCAGCAGCTTATTTGACAGTAGAACCTACGAGCAGTACTTC. Amino acids: CASSLFDSRTYEQYF.

The chain uses TRBV7-6 and TRBJ2-2, with 14 bases lining up with TRBD2. CDR3 length: 18 amino acids. Trimming cost V 1 base and J 6 bases; bases outside gene matches: 7. Germline V gene data show CDR1 as SGHVS and CDR2 as FNYEAQ. CDR3 DNA sequence: TGTGCCAGCAGCTTAGGAGGGACTAGCGGGAGATGGGCCGGGGAGCTGTTTTTT. Protein: CASSLGGTSGRWAGELFF. Using reference TRBV7-6 and TRBJ2-2 for the parts outside the CDR3, the full variable domain is GAGVSQSPRYKVTKRGQDVALRCDPISGHVSLYWYRQALGQGPEFLTYFNYEAQQDKSGLPNDRFSAERPEGSISTLTIQRTEQRDSAMYRCASSLGGTSGRWAGELFFGEGSRLTVL.

The chain has TRBV5-1 and TRBJ2-3, with TRBD2 matching over 7 bases. Trimming at V came to 4 bases and at J to 1 base, leaving 9 bases not matched to a gene. Germline CDR1 and CDR2: SGHRS and YFSETQ. CDR3 length: 16 amino acids. CDR3 DNA: TGCGCCAGCAGCCCGTCACTAGCGACAGGCACAGATACGCAGTATTTT. This codes for CASSPSLATGTDTQYF.

V gene TRBV2 combines with J gene TRBJ2-1; TRBD2 matches at 9 bases. CDR1 is SNHLY and CDR2 is FYNNEI in the germline V gene. This CDR3 is 16 amino acids long. Unmatched junction bases numbered 9, after V lost 6 bases and J lost 3 bases. The CDR3 DNA sequence: TGTGCCAGCAGGACGCGGACTAGCGAGAACTACAATGAGCAGTTCTTC. Translated, it gives CASRTRTSENYNEQFF.

DNA for the CDR3: TGTGCCAGCAGCGCCTCTTCACTAGCGGGCATCACAGATACGCAGTATTTT. Its translation: CASSASSLAGITDTQYF. This rearrangement joins TRBV9 to TRBJ2-3, with 9 nucleotides matching TRBD2. The CDR3 runs 17 residues. V shed 3 bases, J shed 2 bases, and the junction held 10 bases outside the gene matches. Germline-derived CDR1 and CDR2 are SGDLS and YYNGEE.

The chain uses TRBV6-5 and TRBJ1-1; D call uncertain. Deletions cut 8 bases from V and 0 bases from J, with 10 bases between. The CDR3 runs to 13 residues. The V gene's germline CDR1 is MNHEY and CDR2 SVGAGI. The CDR3: CASAKQLNTEAFF. DNA for the CDR3: TGTGCCAGCGCAAAACAATTGAACACTGAAGCTTTCTTT.

This clone has more than one count but fewer than ten. The V and J genes are TRBV27 and TRBJ2-7; D not certain. Germline loops: CDR1 MNHEY, CDR2 SMNVEV (reference sequence). The length of the CDR3 is 14 residues. The germline V and J ends were trimmed by 2 bases and 4 bases, with 12 bases remaining between them. The chain's CDR3 is CASSLSHLEYEQYF. The CDR3 coding sequence is TGTGCCAGCAGTTTAAGCCATCTTGAGTACGAGCAGTACTTC.

This clone was seen just once. The chain combines TRBV5-1 with TRBJ1-1; TRBD1 is a possible D gene (6 bases). The CDR3 sequence is 15 residues long. Trimming stripped 4 bases from V and 1 base from J, with 14 bases between. CDR1 and CDR2 from the germline V gene are SGHRS and YFSETQ. CDR3 nucleotides: TGCGCCAGCAGCGAACAGGGTTCGGGGAACACTGAAGCTTTCTTT. Amino acid sequence: CASSEQGSGNTEAFF.